This T cell receptor (beta chain) was sequenced in a study of early T cells in non-severe SARS-CoV-2 infection. Study-level information: The study sequenced bulk RNA from unsorted whole blood, with chains unpaired.

Study-wide points: Lookups in VDJdb leaned toward anti-spike CD8 responses and missed private and CD4 specificities.

Each cDNA molecule carried a unique molecular identifier. Each CDR3 protein gets one entry after TCRdb re-called the 5' RACE reads with MiXCR. The sample consists of 60,000 to 65,000 distinct CDR3 sequences, roughly 8.2% of them appearing once. This clonotype was observed at least ten times. The antigen is unknown. The sample consisted of whole blood, taken at baseline. The source of this sequence is an adult who was a healthcare worker with PCR-confirmed SARS-CoV-2 infection or an uninfected control (not recorded which).

CDR3 DNA sequence: TGCGCCAGCAGCCAAGGGGCCTCATTTTTTGGGGGAGAAGGGGCCAACGTCCTGACTTTC. Residues: CASSQGASFFGGEGANVLTF. The gene calls are TRBV4-1 and TRBJ2-6; the D gene could be TRBD1 or TRBD2 (5 bases each). Germline assignment: CDR1 MGHRA and CDR2 YSYEKL. Trimming pared 1 base from V and 4 bases from J, leaving 23 bases between. This CDR3 contains 20 residues.